This TCR beta chain was documented in a study of cytomegalovirus exposure and HLA in healthy donors. Whole-study context: Out of 398 genotyped donors, less than 85% belonged to the Caucasian-associated ancestry cluster.

In the case of this clone: Its cognate antigen is unknown.

This PCR relied on a set of 60 Vbeta primers and 13 Jbeta primers. Sequenced by immunoSEQ multiplex PCR; TCRdb stores in-frame clones only, minus some. The specimen's table records around 50,000 clones. The germline V gene encodes CDR1 SGHDT and CDR2 YYEEEE. The V end was cut by 4 bases, the J end by 3 bases, with 12 bases between. The length of the CDR3 is 14 residues. Study results and limitations: In a later analysis, common viral pathogens appeared linked to several of the most significant clusters.

The rearrangement joins TRBV5-6 to TRBJ2-3, with D perhaps being TRBD1 or TRBD2 (6 bases each). The sequenced material came from PBMCs. The sequence was collected from a woman aged 45-59 years in good health and CMV-seropositive. For the CDR3, the DNA is TGTGCCAGCAGCCTGGGGGGCTGGACAGATACGCAGTATTTT. This encodes CASSLGGWTDTQYF.